A single TCR beta chain is shown here with its context. What it recognizes is unknown. From the second PCR step, alpha and beta chains were amplified apart. After CD4 positive bead selection, the CD4-negative fraction gave CD8 T cells. The beta constant-region primer was an equimolar mix of two oligonucleotides covering TRBC1 and TRBC2. Four rounds of PCR amplified the ligated cDNA using nested alpha and beta constant-region primers plus SP2. MiXCR, applied by TCRdb to the UMI-ligation and nested PCR reads, yields one record per CDR3 protein. The data show around 110,000 distinct CDR3 sequences, with roughly 32% seen just once and approximately 0.88% held by the top ten. This sample was included in a study of naive and memory T cell subsets. The CDR3 extends over 16 amino acids. The J segment lost 4 bases and the V segment lost 4 bases, leaving 6 bases of the junction unmatched. Germline V lookup: CDR1 MDHEN, CDR2 SYDVKM.

The study's findings and limits: No ground truth validated the naive and memory repertoire findings.

The chain couples TRBV28 to TRBJ2-1; 11 nucleotides align to TRBD2. The sequence derives from a human donor in good health. Sequencing used central memory CD4+ T cells from blood. The CDR3 reads CASSSPTSGTYNEQFF. The CDR3 DNA reads as TGTGCCAGCAGTTCGCCGACTAGCGGGACGTACAATGAGCAGTTCTTC. Drawing the rest from reference TRBV28 and TRBJ2-1, the complete variable domain is DVKVTQSSRYLVKRTGEKVFLECVQDMDHENMFWYRQDPGLGLRLIYFSYDVKMKEKGDIPEGYSVSREKKERFSLILESASTNQTSMYLCASSSPTSGTYNEQFFGPGTRLTVL.